This entry concerns a single TCR beta chain. There is no known antigen for this receptor. No per-base quality is available; no much larger clone lies one base away. This specimen belongs to a study of shared clonotypes between healthy human individuals (dated by TCRdb to 2018 to 2020). Concerning the study at large: A few men and two women, aged 18 to 49 years, made up the cohort. For each donor, CD4 naive and CD4 memory were each run on three plates, CD8 naive on two plates, and CD8 memory on one plate. Blood TCR repertoires of a handful of healthy adults were deeply sequenced to estimate repertoire size and the extent of clonotype sharing between individuals. Libraries were prepared and TCR repertoires were sequenced by different laboratories using diverse techniques, in order to increase sequencing depth and limit assay-specific biases. Between about 0.8 and 8.9 billion PBMCs per donor were obtained by leukapheresis.

The donors were healthy, HIV-negative adults with no recently reported acute infections or vaccinations. Every donor was a Caucasian adult living in Nashville, Tennessee, USA. Magnetic negative selection was used to enrich CD4+ T cells, after which naive cells were positively selected on CD45RA and the negative fraction became the memory subset. After blood collection by leukapheresis, PBMCs were isolated using Ficoll-Histopaque density gradient centrifugation and then cryopreserved in the vapor phase of liquid nitrogen. Analytical flow cytometry was used to check the purity and quantity of each magnetically sorted T cell population. Genomic DNA was isolated from every sorted fraction and measured by UV absorbance on a Nanodrop 2000c. What the authors observed across the whole study: Because the study included a small number of donors, the genetic and exposure-history diversity represented was limited. Higher generation probabilities were observed for clonotypes shared by all four sorted-subset donors than for non-shared clonotypes. Even with the large sequencing depth, rarefaction of the sorted-subset datasets indicated that sequencing was incomplete. Only blood was sampled, and tissue TCR repertoires likely differ from those in blood. Across four donors, approximately 4.6% of naive CD4, roughly 3.8% of naive CD8, about 2.3% of memory CD4, and about 0.44% of memory CD8 clonotypes were shared. Estimated clonotype richness was generally larger for naive than for memory subsets. Pairwise subsampling indicated that sequencing depth was expected to affect the degree of clonotype sharing among donors.

Using the deep immunoSEQ assay, TCR CDR3 regions were amplified from genomic DNA by multiplex PCR. Genomic DNA extracted from each cell subset was distributed evenly over all wells of several immunoSEQ 96-well plates, and each plate served as one replicate. For sorted subsets, each replicate PCR was loaded with roughly 190 ng genomic DNA, equivalent to about 30,000 T cell genomes. The purified libraries were quantified using a Qubit 3.0 fluorometer, sized with a Bioanalyzer 2100, and then quantified again using the KAPA Library Quantification kit. Every immunoSEQ 96-well plate was sequenced on a separate single-read 150-cycle Illumina NextSeq 550 flow cell. Regarding the original processing steps: The immunoSEQ output contained only junctional sequences without quality scores, so filtering could not match that applied to full-length reads. Sequences were annotated with PyIR, a Python wrapper for IgBLAST v1.9, using IMGT germline references to assign V/J genes and CDR3. Reads with weak V/J assignments (E-value above 1e-6), missing CDR3, stop codons, out-of-frame junctions, or ambiguous translated residues were removed. A V3J clonotype was defined by an identical inferred V gene, J gene, and CDR3 amino acid sequence. The percentage overlap between two repertoires was calculated by dividing the number of shared unique clonotypes by the size of the smaller repertoire. Richness of each repertoire was evaluated using RTK rarefaction, the Chao1 estimator, and Recon v2.1 estimates of unobserved clonotypes. For all TCRbeta clonotypes obtained by the gDNA method from several donors, generation probabilities were computed with OLGA. In its TCRdb copy, this immuneACCESS table keeps in-frame sequences only and misses some clones. Where compared with another copy, unresolved V genes explain less than half of these, and the others have no known cause. V and J calls and clone size follow that table, whereas D and trimming were derived from the DNA. This sample has under 1,100,000 clones in its table, and 75% of those were observed once. The ten largest clones represent about 1.5% of the sample.

The CDR3 starts with the cysteine, ends with the phenylalanine, and has 15 residues. Of all the DNA, just the CDR3 is kept, 45 bases in frame from base 1. The junction carries 15 bases between V and J, which are trimmed by 5 bases and 4 bases respectively. Based on the germline V gene, the CDR1 and CDR2 sequences are MNHNS and SASEGT. The chain is encoded by TRBV6-1 joined to TRBJ2-1; tentative D gene TRBD2, with 6 bases matching. Sample: memory CD4+ T cells sorted from blood. The label giving this sample's cell subset or site can be read as: CD45RA-negative fraction. The receptor comes from a man aged 18 to 29 in good health. The sequence in DNA is TGTGCCAGCAGTCCCGGGAGTATCAAATACAATGAGCAGTTCTTC. Translated, this is CASSPGSIKYNEQFF.